Each of the 14 T cell receptor beta chains below was sequenced from the same sample in a study of OX40 agonist ivuxolimab in advanced cancers. Clones were read by immunoSEQ multiplex PCR, and TCRdb kept only the in-frame ones, dropping some. The sample has under 25,000 clones; 65% to 85% are singletons. This specimen consisted of CD4+ or CD8+ T cells sorted from blood, obtained in a trial of the OX40 agonist ivuxolimab. The receptors shown here come from an adult with an advanced solid tumor such as melanoma, head and neck, liver or kidney cancer.

V and J are TRBV27 and TRBJ2-2; 9 bases match TRBD1. From germline, CDR1 is MNHEY and CDR2 SMNVEV (reference sequence). CDR3 length equals 17 residues. Germline trimming cut 4 bases from V and 3 bases from J; bases unmatched to any gene: 9. The CDR3 is CASSYPHRDRDTGELFF. The CDR3 DNA follows: TGTGCCAGCAGTTACCCACACCGGGACAGGGACACCGGGGAGCTGTTTTTT.

This clone rates as medium-sized. The chain couples TRBV5-4 to TRBJ2-3, with D perhaps assigned TRBD1 or TRBD2 (5 bases each). V was cut by 0 bases and J by 6 bases, with 11 bases left in between. This CDR3 is 14 amino acids long. Per germline, CDR1 SGHNT and CDR2 YYREEE (reference sequence). The CDR3 is CASSLGSGPDTQYF. The CDR3 nucleotides read TGTGCCAGCAGCTTGGGGTCGGGACCGGATACGCAGTATTTT.

This sequence joins TRBV28 and TRBJ1-2; no reliable D call. V was shortened by 6 bases and J by 2 bases, with 13 bases between the two germline ends. The germline V gene encodes CDR1 MDHEN and CDR2 SYDVKM. The CDR3 runs 14 residues. The CDR3 coding sequence is TGTGCCAGCAGCCTGGACGTTGGCAACTATGGCTACACCTTC. Amino acid sequence: CASSLDVGNYGYTF.

The chain joins TRBV5-1 to TRBJ1-1; D perhaps matches TRBD1 (5 bases). The CDR3 totals 13 residues. Trimming removed 4 bases at V and 1 base at J, with 8 bases between. The germline V gene encodes CDR1 SGHRS and CDR2 YFSETQ. The CDR3 sequence: CASSNGQNTEAFF. CDR3 DNA sequence: TGCGCCAGCAGCAACGGACAGAACACTGAAGCTTTCTTT.

The V gene is TRBV12-1, the J gene TRBJ2-1; the D call TRBD2 from the table was never checked on the DNA. TRBV12-1 is annotated as a pseudogene. CDR3 length: 19 amino acids. In nucleotides, the CDR3 is TGTGCCAGCAGCTTTATAGATAGACCACTAGCGGGAGGGTTCGGTGAGCAGTTCTTC. This encodes CASSFIDRPLAGGFGEQFF.

The V and J genes are TRBV6-5 and TRBJ2-7; TRBD1 matches at 7 bases. The CDR3 runs 14 residues. V was pared by 2 bases and J by 9 bases, with 10 bases of the junction left unmatched. The germline V gene has CDR1 MNHEY and CDR2 SVGAGI. The CDR3 bases are TGTGCCAGCAGTTACCAAGGACAGGTTCGCCCGCAGTACTTC. Protein sequence: CASSYQGQVRPQYF.

This chain connects TRBV27 to TRBJ1-1, with D uncertain. V was clipped by 6 bases and J by 5 bases, with 22 bases between them. In germline, CDR1 is MNHEY, CDR2 SMNVEV (reference sequence). The CDR3 is 16 residues long. This CDR3 is CASSPWPGGKVTEAFF. In DNA, the CDR3 is TGTGCCAGCAGCCCCTGGCCCGGAGGTAAGGTGACTGAAGCTTTCTTT.

The chain combines TRBV5-5 with TRBJ1-6; tentative D call: TRBD1 (5 bases). The CDR3 loop spans 16 amino acids. CDR1 and CDR2 (germline): SGHKS, YYEKEE (reference sequence). V lost 4 bases and J lost 1, with 12 bases in between. CDR3: CASSQKTDSYNSPLHF. CDR3 DNA sequence: TGTGCCAGCAGCCAAAAGACAGATTCCTATAATTCACCCCTCCACTTT.

This clone was counted once. The chain uses TRBV27 and TRBJ2-5, with D unresolved. Per germline, CDR1 MNHEY and CDR2 SMNVEV (reference sequence). The CDR3 length is 13 residues. V lost 2 bases and J 2 bases, leaving 6 bases between the germline ends. The CDR3 coding sequence is TGTGCCAGCAGTTTAGAAGGGCAAGAGACCCAGTACTTC. Translating it yields CASSLEGQETQYF.

The V gene is TRBV29-1, the J gene TRBJ2-7, with no clear D. The CDR3 runs to 13 residues. In germline, CDR1 is SQVTM, CDR2 ANQGSEA. V lost 3 bases, J lost 4 bases, and 13 bases lay in between. DNA for the CDR3: TGCAGCGTTGAGGGATCCCAAGGGTACGAGCAGTACTTC. This encodes CSVEGSQGYEQYF.

The rearrangement joins TRBV4-1 to TRBJ2-7; 7 nucleotides match TRBD1. CDR3 length: 15 amino acids. Germline assignment: CDR1 MGHRA and CDR2 YSYEKL. V dropped 1 base and J dropped 2; count of bases not matched to a gene: 5. Written as DNA, the CDR3 is TGCGCCAGCAGCCAAGGACAGGGAATTCCCTACGAGCAGTACTTC. It encodes CASSQGQGIPYEQYF.

This clone turned up a few times. The V call is TRBV4-2, the J call TRBJ2-7; possibly TRBD2 for D (6 bases). V was pared by 0 bases and J by 2 bases, with 14 bases between. The CDR3 is 16 amino acids. The germline V gene encodes CDR1 LGHNA and CDR2 YNFKEQ. CDR3 region: CASSQDAGTPAYEQYF. In DNA form, the CDR3 reads TGTGCCAGCAGCCAAGATGCTGGGACTCCAGCCTACGAGCAGTACTTC.

Only a few counts were recorded for this clone. V is TRBV4-1 and J is TRBJ1-3, with D possibly being TRBD1 (5 bases). Germline values: CDR1 MGHRA, CDR2 YSYEKL. Trimming pared 4 bases from V and 0 bases from J, leaving 10 bases between. This CDR3 spans 15 amino acids. The CDR3 DNA sequence: TGCGCCAGCAGCCTCGGCGGGGGCTCTGGAAACACCATATATTTT. Its translation is CASSLGGGSGNTIYF.

This rearrangement joins TRBV2 to TRBJ2-7; perhaps TRBD1 as D (6 bases). The V gene lost 8 bases and the J gene lost 2 bases, with 10 bases spanning the gap. Germline CDR1 and CDR2: SNHLY and FYNNEI. The CDR3 covers 12 residues. The CDR3 DNA is TGTGCCAGCTTCACAGGGCCCTACGAGCAGTACTTC. Its protein product is CASFTGPYEQYF. The whole variable domain, filled in from reference TRBV2 and TRBJ2-7, reads EPEVTQTPSHQVTQMGQEVILRCVPISNHLYFYWYRQILGQKVEFLVSFYNNEISEKSEIFDDQFSVERPDGSNFTLKIRSTKLEDSAMYFCASFTGPYEQYFGPGTRLTVT.